This TCR beta chain was observed in a study of shared clonotypes between healthy human individuals. Participating donors were healthy, HIV-negative adults free of recent acute infections or vaccinations. Subsets obtained from CD4+ cells comprised CD45RA+ naive and CD45RA-negative memory cells. The table lists this clone with a few counts. TCRdb's copy holds only in-frame clones and misses some; the assay was immunoSEQ multiplex PCR. The table has about 640,000 clones, 55% to 75% seen once. This CDR3 has 14 residues. V was shortened by 1 base and J by 8 bases, with 14 bases between the two germline ends. The germline CDR1 and CDR2 sequences are MNHNS and SASEGT.

The chain couples TRBV6-1 to TRBJ1-2; D is undetermined. The clonotype was recovered from a woman aged 25-40 years in good health. Sample: memory CD4+ T cells sorted from blood. Subset indicated: CD45RA-negative fraction. CDR3 loop: CASSEGLYEEGYTF. The CDR3 bases are TGTGCCAGCAGTGAAGGATTGTATGAAGAAGGCTACACCTTC.